This T cell receptor beta chain was sequenced for a study of cytomegalovirus exposure and HLA in healthy donors listed by TCRdb under 2017. In the study overall: An earlier analysis of approximately 640 of the donors reported roughly 270 Gb of sequence data and more than 90 million unique TCR beta sequences from about 179 million T cells. Roughly 310 gigabases of sequencing data and some 85 million unique TCR sequences were included in an early release covering roughly 700 HLA-typed donors. Of the roughly 400 genotyped donors, about 80% fell in the genetic ancestry cluster associated with self-reported Caucasian donors. The aim of the study was to test whether cataloging public T cell receptors could identify signatures of past pathogen exposure. The T cell repertoires of several hundred subjects were profiled by immunosequencing and related to cytomegalovirus serostatus. In addition to the first cohort of about 650 subjects, a separate validation cohort of 120 different subjects was used. High-throughput TCR immunosequencing, statistical association of individual TCRs with disease status, and machine learning were combined to predict cytomegalovirus infection status. To study patterns of TCR occurrence, a later analysis re-analyzed previously published TCR beta repertoires from around 670 donors and added high-resolution HLA genotyping. Rather than using new phenotypic data, the later analysis identified candidate immune exposures from TCR beta sequences and from how often those sequences occurred across donors. An earlier analysis of around 580 of the donors used high-throughput TCR beta sequencing to judge whether each TCR beta V gene segment behaved as functional or pseudogenic. Donor age, sex, ethnicity and CMV serostatus were collected together with the repertoire data. A later genetic analysis took genome-wide SNP genotypes for about 65% of the 666 donors and used that subset as a discovery cohort. Every discovery cohort repertoire had been produced on one sequencing platform. Class I and class II HLA loci were covered by the typing at four-digit resolution. Typing coverage varied by locus: roughly 620-640 donors for A, B, C, DRB1 and DQB1; approximately 500 for DQA1; around 610 for DPA1; around 490 for DPB1. Because of strong linkage in the cohort, roughly five DR-DQ haplotypes were treated as single units for association and clustering. Among some 400 genotyped donors of the cohort, an average of around 220,000 unique TCR beta nucleotide sequences was sequenced per donor, of which about 19% were non-productive.

Libraries came from the immunoSEQ multiplex PCR assay. For the multiplex PCR, a mixture combining 60 forward primers for TCR Vbeta segments and 13 reverse primers for TCR Jbeta segments was used. Amplification of the CDR3 region of rearranged TCR beta genes was performed with a multiplex PCR assay on genomic DNA. The Illumina HiSeq System was used to sequence the amplified TCR beta libraries as 87-base-pair reads. As for how the authors treated the data: A later analysis tallied around 82 million unique TCR beta chains across the 666 repertoires, and 10 million to 11 million of those chains were shared by two or more donors. Raw reads were error-corrected and collapsed into unique sequences by a nearest-neighbor algorithm in which closely related sequences were merged to remove PCR and sequencing errors. Alignment of CDR3 sequences to IMGT reference sequences was used to assign V, D and J gene segments. For a sequence to be retained, a match of at least six nucleotides to both a V gene segment and a J gene segment was required. Rearrangements were called productive when the CDR3 lacked stop codons and stayed in frame with V and J; all others were non-productive. Following IMGT convention, CDR3 was defined as the stretch from the second conserved V-encoded cysteine up to the conserved J-encoded phenylalanine. In an earlier analysis of roughly 610 of the donors, sequences lacking an unambiguous match to a single V gene segment were excluded. An earlier analysis of several hundred of the donors called V segments functional above 56.7% productive rearrangements and segregating when the between-donor standard deviation exceeded 5%. A statistical classification framework was built for diagnosing cytomegalovirus status from the catalog of TCR beta chain sequences. In a later analysis, TCR nucleotide sequences were compared against IMGT/GENE-DB human TR gene sequences so that V and J genes could be assigned. Using the TCRdist pipeline, a later analysis assigned CDR3 sequences along with most-parsimonious VDJ recombination scenarios. In a later analysis, every TCR beta chain was defined by the combination of its CDR3 amino acid sequence and its V-gene family, and reads without a unique V-gene family were dropped. As a way to deal with suspected cross-contamination and a sequencing artifact, a later analysis dropped 500 to 700 nucleotide sequences that were highly shared and had low generation probability. In a later analysis, a clonal expansion index was calculated for each public chain from normalized within-repertoire ranks of inferred template counts. Generation probabilities in a later analysis came from a VDJ recombination model fitted to out-of-frame rearrangements, and those results were checked against IGoR. In a later analysis, hypergeometric tests were used to score TCR-TCR, TCR-HLA and TCR-CMV co-occurrence, with a repertoire-size bias correction applied to TCR pairs. False discovery rates were estimated in a later analysis by permuting HLA or CMV assignments 20 times. In a later analysis, co-occurring TCRs were grouped using DBSCAN, with TCRdist sequence similarity added in when clustering inside HLA-allele-positive subsets. Repertoires with fewer than 30,000 or more than 120,000 public chains, plus five repertoires with anomalous nucleotide sharing, were excluded from co-occurrence clustering. This immuneACCESS table, as held by TCRdb, lists in-frame sequences with V and J called but not all clones. Of the missing ones, under half trace to an unresolved V gene in checked studies; the others have no known cause. V, J and clone size derive from that table, while D and trimming were established from the DNA sequence. The sample yields about 160,000 clones; 60% to 85% were counted once. About 2.7% of the sample is taken by the ten largest.

The germline V gene (reference sequence) specifies WNHNN as CDR1 and SYGVQD as CDR2. The CDR3 sequence holds 12 residues, the cysteine and phenylalanine included. This entry keeps only the CDR3 DNA: 36 bases, framed from base 1. The cohort was made up of hundreds of healthy bone marrow donors. All cohort members were sampled while nominally healthy, although unrecorded immune exposures were likely present. The donor was CMV seropositive and was included in the group of some 290 seropositive cohort members. Each donor provided a peripheral blood sample, and peripheral blood mononuclear cells were used for TCR beta sequencing. Genomic DNA was extracted from the blood cell samples with the Qiagen DNeasy Blood Extraction Kit. This clone appeared once. It lacks a known antigen. No base-level quality is on record; no much larger clone is a single base apart. The paper as a whole reports these results and caveats: Because the 87-base-pair reads could not distinguish some IMGT-functional V segments, including TRBV6-2 and TRBV6-3, those segments were excluded. Strong co-occurrence of HLA alleles, especially DR and DQ, made assigning TCR associations to individual alleles difficult. Across donors, most TCR sequences were observed very rarely, whereas some public TCRs were present in many individuals. Because HLA typing was unavailable for some donors at each locus, only the typed subset was used in association tests. In an earlier analysis of about 550 of the donors, most TCR beta V segments were observed in productive rearrangements about 90% or about 30% of the time, broadly matching IMGT annotations. In both the original and validation cohorts, the classifier was reported to diagnose cytomegalovirus status with high specificity and sensitivity. The cohort was sequenced for TCR beta chains only, and without alpha or paired-chain data the features that could be detected were limited. A further reported finding was that TCR beta sequences accurately predicted the HLA-A and HLA-B alleles for most subjects in the first cohort. In a later analysis, HLA-associated TCR beta chains were found to be more clonally expanded and to have lower generation probabilities than equally common non-associated chains. A group of highly shared sequence variants was considered likely to be a technical artifact of the sequencing pipeline. Immune exposure information for the cohort was limited to CMV serostatus. Roughly 15 rarely observed V segments, including chromosome 9 orphons, were excluded from the earlier analysis of several hundred of the donors because counts were too low. In a later analysis, the rate of TCR association differed among HLA loci, with DRB1 alleles having the most associated TCRs and HLA-C alleles having the fewest. In a later analysis, several top co-occurrence clusters were reported to appear linked to parvovirus B19, influenza, CMV and Epstein-Barr virus. According to a later genetic analysis, donors in an Asian-associated ancestry cluster had fewer N-insertions in productive TCRs than the roughly 670-donor mean. According to a later analysis, most CMV-associated TCR beta chains appeared to be HLA-restricted, and the HLA associations seemed to be driven largely by CMV exposure. In a later analysis, around 17,000 TCR beta sequences were associated with specific HLA alleles at a false discovery rate of 0.05. In a later genetic analysis, a missense DCLRE1C variant was associated with V-gene and J-gene trimming of TCR beta chains, and the association was replicated in an independent cohort. Presence/absence analyses assumed roughly uniform sequencing depth across donors, an assumption that may not hold. The study gave a list of more than 150 TCR beta chains associated with cytomegalovirus. A few of the identified cytomegalovirus-associated TCR beta chains were confirmed in vitro to be specific for cytomegalovirus antigens. According to the authors, the approach could potentially be generalized to other disease states and immunological phenotypes. Linkage disequilibrium might explain the correlated functional status among segregating V segments, but an unknown experimental factor could not be excluded.

The TCR was taken from a woman aged 50 to 60 in good health and CMV-seropositive. The sequenced sample was PBMCs. The V and J genes are TRBV10-1 and TRBJ2-5, with TRBD2 as a weak D call on 5 bases. The J call could be wrong; TRBJ2-7 is a better fit for the DNA end. CDR3 protein: CASSPGNYEQYF. The nucleotide sequence is given as TGCGCCAGCAGTCCGGGAAACTACGAGCAGTACTTC.